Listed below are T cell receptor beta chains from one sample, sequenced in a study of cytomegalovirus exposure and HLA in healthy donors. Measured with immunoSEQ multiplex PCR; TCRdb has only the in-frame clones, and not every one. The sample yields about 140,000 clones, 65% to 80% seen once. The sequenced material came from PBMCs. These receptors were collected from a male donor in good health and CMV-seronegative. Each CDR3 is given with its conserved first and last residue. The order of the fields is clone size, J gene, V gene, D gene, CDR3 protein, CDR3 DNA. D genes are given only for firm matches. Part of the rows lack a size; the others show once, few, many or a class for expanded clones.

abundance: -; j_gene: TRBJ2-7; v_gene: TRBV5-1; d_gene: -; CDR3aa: CASSLYLSSYEQYF; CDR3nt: TGCGCCAGCAGCTTGTACCTAAGCTCCTACGAGCAGTACTTC
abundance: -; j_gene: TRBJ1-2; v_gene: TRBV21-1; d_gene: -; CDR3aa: CASSKALCGYSGYTF; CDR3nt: TGTGCCAGCAGCAAAGCGCTTTGCGGATACTCTGGCTACACCTTC
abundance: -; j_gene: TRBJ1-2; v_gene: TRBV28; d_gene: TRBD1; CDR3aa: CASNLLGQGKNYGYTF; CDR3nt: TGTGCCAGCAACTTGTTGGGACAGGGGAAAAACTATGGCTACACCTTC
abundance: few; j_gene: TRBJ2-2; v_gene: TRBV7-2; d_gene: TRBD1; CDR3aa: CASSIYRGNTGELFF; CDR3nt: TGTGCCAGCAGCATATACAGGGGGAACACCGGGGAGCTGTTTTTT
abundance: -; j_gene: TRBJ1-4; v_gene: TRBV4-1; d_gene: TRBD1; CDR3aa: CASSQDRGQLLEKLFF; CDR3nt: TGCGCCAGCAGCCAAGACAGGGGACAGCTACTTGAAAAACTGTTTTTT
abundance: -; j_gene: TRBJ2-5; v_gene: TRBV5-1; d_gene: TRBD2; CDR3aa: CASTISGTQETQYF; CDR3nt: TGCGCCAGCACTATTAGCGGGACCCAAGAGACCCAGTACTTC
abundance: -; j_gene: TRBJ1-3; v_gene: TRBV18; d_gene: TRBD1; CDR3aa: CASSPGTGENTIYF; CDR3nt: TGTGCCAGCTCACCAGGGACAGGGGAAAACACCATATATTTT
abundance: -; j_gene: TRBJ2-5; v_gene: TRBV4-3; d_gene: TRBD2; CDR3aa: CASSQDLAGGPGTQYF; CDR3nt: TGCGCCAGCAGCCAAGACCTAGCGGGAGGGCCAGGGACCCAGTACTTC
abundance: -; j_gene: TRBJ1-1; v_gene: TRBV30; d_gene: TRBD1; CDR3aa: CAWSVQMTGRSPAFF; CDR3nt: TGTGCCTGGAGTGTACAGATGACAGGGAGAAGTCCAGCTTTCTTT
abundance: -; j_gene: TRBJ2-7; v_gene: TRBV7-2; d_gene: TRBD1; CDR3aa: CASSRSGTAYEQYF; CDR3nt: TGTGCCAGCAGCAGATCCGGGACAGCCTACGAGCAGTACTTC
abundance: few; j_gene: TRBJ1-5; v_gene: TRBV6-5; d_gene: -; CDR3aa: CASSTGSGQPQHF; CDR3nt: TGTGCCAGCAGCACAGGGTCAGGCCAGCCCCAGCATTTT
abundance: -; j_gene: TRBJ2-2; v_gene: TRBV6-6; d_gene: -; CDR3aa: CASTASGELFF; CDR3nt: TGTGCCAGCACCGCGTCCGGGGAGCTGTTTTTT
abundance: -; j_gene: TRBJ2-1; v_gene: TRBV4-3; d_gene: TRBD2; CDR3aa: CASSRVDIGTSGRYEQFF; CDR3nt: TGCGCCAGCAGCCGAGTAGACATAGGGACTAGCGGGAGATATGAGCAGTTCTTC
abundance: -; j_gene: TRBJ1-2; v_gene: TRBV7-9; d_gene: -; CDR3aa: CSSSSISDGYTF; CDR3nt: TGTTCCAGCAGCTCGATATCAGATGGCTACACCTTC
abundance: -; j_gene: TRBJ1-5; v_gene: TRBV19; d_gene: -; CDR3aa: CASSIEGNTGFNQPQHF; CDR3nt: TGTGCCAGTAGTATAGAGGGAAATACAGGGTTCAATCAGCCCCAGCATTTT
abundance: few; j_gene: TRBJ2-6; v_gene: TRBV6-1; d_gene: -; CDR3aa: CASGGSSGGANVLTF; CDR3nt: TGTGCCAGCGGGGGGAGTTCGGGTGGGGCCAACGTCCTGACTTTC
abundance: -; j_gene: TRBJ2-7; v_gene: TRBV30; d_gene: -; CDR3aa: CAWTGWGLRESYEQYF; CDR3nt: TGTGCCTGGACCGGCTGGGGACTGCGAGAGTCCTACGAGCAGTACTTC
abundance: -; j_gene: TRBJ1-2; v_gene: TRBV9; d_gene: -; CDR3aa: CASSVAEGLLGYTF; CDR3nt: TGTGCCAGCAGCGTAGCCGAGGGCTTACTAGGCTACACCTTC
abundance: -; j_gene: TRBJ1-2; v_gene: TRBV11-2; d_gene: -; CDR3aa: CASSLDRLTPHTF; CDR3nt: TGTGCCAGCAGCTTAGACAGGCTTACCCCCCACACCTTC
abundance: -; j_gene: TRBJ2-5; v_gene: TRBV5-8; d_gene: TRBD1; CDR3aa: CASSRDRQETQYF; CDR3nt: TGTGCCAGCAGCCGGGACAGGCAAGAGACCCAGTACTTC
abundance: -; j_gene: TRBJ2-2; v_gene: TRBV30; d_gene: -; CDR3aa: CAWNKNQGTGELFF; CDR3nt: TGTGCCTGGAACAAAAACCAGGGCACCGGGGAGCTGTTTTTT